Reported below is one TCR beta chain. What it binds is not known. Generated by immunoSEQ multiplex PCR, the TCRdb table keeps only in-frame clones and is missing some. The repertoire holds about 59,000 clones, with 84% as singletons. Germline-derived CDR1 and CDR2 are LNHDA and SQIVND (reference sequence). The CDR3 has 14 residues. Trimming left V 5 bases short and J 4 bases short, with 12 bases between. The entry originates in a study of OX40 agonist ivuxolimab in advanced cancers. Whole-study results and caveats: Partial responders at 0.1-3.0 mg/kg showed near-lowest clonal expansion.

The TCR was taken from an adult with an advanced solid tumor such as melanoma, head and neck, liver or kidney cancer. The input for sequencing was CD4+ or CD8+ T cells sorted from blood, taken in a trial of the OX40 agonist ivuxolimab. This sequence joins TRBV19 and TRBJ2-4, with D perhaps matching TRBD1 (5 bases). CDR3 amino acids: CASSGNRQKNIQYF. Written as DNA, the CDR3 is TGTGCCAGTAGTGGTAACAGGCAAAAAAACATTCAGTACTTC.